These 15 T cell receptor beta chains were all obtained from the same sample, sequenced in a study of T cell responses to AZD1222 COVID-19 vaccine. Profiling relied on immunoSEQ multiplex PCR, and the TCRdb table lists in-frame clones only, not all of them. The sample holds tens of thousands of clones; roughly 89% are singletons and the top ten take around 5%. Sequencing was performed on peripheral blood, taken 28 days after the second AZD1222 dose. The receptors shown here come from an adult who received the AZD1222 COVID-19 vaccine.

On this clone: The junction departs from the called germline gene at one end, perhaps through a read error. Other DNA sequences in this sample translate to the same CDR3. The CDR3 sequence: CASSYQGQGESPLHF. In DNA, the CDR3 is TGTGCTAGCAGTTACCAGGGACAGGGGGAGTCACCCCTCCACTTT. The V gene is TRBV6-5, the J gene TRBJ1-6, with 11 bases aligning to TRBD1. Germline-derived CDR1 and CDR2 are MNHEY and SVGAGI. The CDR3 contains 15 residues.

As regards this clone: The same CDR3 arises from other DNA sequences in this sample as well. V is TRBV7-2 and J is TRBJ1-2; D is unresolved. Germline V gives CDR1 SGHTA, CDR2 FQGNSA. The CDR3 length is 13 residues. V lost 1 base and J 2 bases, leaving 5 bases between the germline ends. The CDR3 nucleotides are TGTGCCAGCAGCTTAGGACGAAACTATGGCTACACCTTC. Its translation is CASSLGRNYGYTF.

CDR3 residues: CASSQGQGADIQYF. The CDR3 DNA reads as TGTGCCAGCAGCCAAGGACAGGGGGCTGACATTCAGTACTTC. The chain joins TRBV5-4 to TRBJ2-4; 11 positions agree with TRBD1. Germline V gene data show CDR1 as SGHNT and CDR2 as YYREEE (reference sequence). J was trimmed by 8 bases and V by 4 bases; bases with no gene match: 5. The CDR3 runs 14 residues.

V and J are TRBV9 and TRBJ2-2, with D maybe TRBD2 (5 bases). Trimming removed 2 bases from V and 1 base from J, with 6 bases in between. The CDR3 has 14 residues. The germline V gene has CDR1 SGDLS and CDR2 YYNGEE. CDR3 in amino acids: CASSVGENTGELFF. CDR3 coding DNA: TGTGCCAGCAGCGTCGGGGAGAACACCGGGGAGCTGTTTTTT.

This clone came up a few times. The genes are TRBV7-9 and TRBJ1-2; 11 bases are a match to TRBD1. CDR3 size: 15 residues. From germline, CDR1 is SEHNR and CDR2 FQNEAQ (reference sequence). Unmatched junction bases numbered 6, after V lost 5 bases and J lost 4 bases. This CDR3 reads CASSPGQGAFYGYTF. The DNA of the CDR3 is TGTGCCAGCAGCCCCGGACAGGGGGCGTTCTATGGCTACACCTTC. Full variable domain (missing parts from reference TRBV7-9 and TRBJ1-2): DTGVSQNPRHKITKRGQNVTFRCDPISEHNRLYWYRQTLGQGPEFLTYFQNEAQLEKSRLLSDRFSAERPKGSFSTLEIQRTEQGDSAMYLCASSPGQGAFYGYTFGSGTRLTVV.

The chain links TRBV11-2 to TRBJ1-5, with D possibly being TRBD1 (5 bases). The germline V gene has CDR1 SGHAT and CDR2 FQNNGV. V lost 4 bases and J lost 4, with 14 bases in between. CDR3 length: 15 residues. CDR3 loop: CASSSHGGTNQPQHF. The CDR3 coding sequence is TGTGCCAGCAGCTCGCACGGGGGGACTAATCAGCCCCAGCATTTT.

The chain couples TRBV7-9 to TRBJ2-7; D might be TRBD1 or TRBD2, each matching 5 bases. CDR3 length: 15 residues. The V gene lost 7 bases and the J gene lost 2 bases, with 18 bases spanning the gap. Germline lookup yields CDR1 SEHNR and CDR2 FQNEAQ (reference sequence). The CDR3, as DNA: TGTGCCAGCATCCGAGGGACGGACCATCCCTACGAGCAGTACTTC. Protein product: CASIRGTDHPYEQYF.

This chain joins TRBV18 and TRBJ1-1, with TRBD1 as a possible D gene (5 bases). Per the germline V gene, CDR1 is KGHSH and CDR2 is LQKENI. The CDR3 runs 16 residues. Trimming removed 6 bases at V and 2 bases at J, with 19 bases between. The CDR3 region is CASSQTAGRINTEAFF. CDR3 sequence (DNA): TGTGCCAGCTCGCAAACAGCAGGGCGGATCAACACTGAAGCTTTCTTT.

This chain links TRBV3-1 (or the pseudogene TRBV3-2) with TRBJ1-2; TRBD1 matches at 9 bases. The CDR3 runs 16 residues. The junction had 12 bases not matched to a gene; V was cut back by 3 bases and J by 7 bases. Germline lookup yields CDR1 LGHDT and CDR2 YNNKEL (reference sequence). This CDR3 reads CASSQEPGTGNSGYTF. DNA of the CDR3: TGTGCCAGCAGCCAGGAACCCGGGACAGGGAATAGTGGCTACACCTTC.

The chain links TRBV5-1 to TRBJ2-1, with 10 bases matching TRBD2. Germline V gene data show CDR1 as SGHRS and CDR2 as YFSETQ. The CDR3 consists of 15 residues. The V segment lost 4 bases and the J segment 12 bases; nucleotides outside the gene matches: 13. The chain's CDR3 is CASSLMASGGRRQFF. CDR3 nucleotides: TGCGCCAGCAGCCTCATGGCTAGCGGGGGACGACGGCAGTTCTTC.

The chain combines TRBV2 with TRBJ1-1; D uncertain. The CDR3 spans 13 residues. The V end was cut by 7 bases, the J end by 0 bases, with 9 bases between. Per germline, CDR1 SNHLY and CDR2 FYNNEI. The CDR3 coding sequence is TGTGCCAGCATTTGGAGTATGAACACTGAAGCTTTCTTT. Translating gives CASIWSMNTEAFF.

The chain recombines TRBV5-1 with TRBJ1-2; D is uncertain. There are 15 residues in the CDR3. Trimming pared 2 bases from V and 0 bases from J, leaving 11 bases between. From germline, CDR1 is SGHRS and CDR2 YFSETQ. This CDR3 is CASSLIAQANYGYTF. DNA for the CDR3: TGCGCCAGCAGCTTAATCGCGCAAGCTAACTATGGCTACACCTTC.

The rearrangement uses TRBV6-2 or TRBV6-3 and TRBJ2-1; 10 positions agree with TRBD2. V gave up 5 bases and J gave up 0 bases; unmatched junction bases: 10. Germline lookup yields CDR1 MNHEY and CDR2 SVGEGT. CDR3 length equals 18 residues. CDR3 nucleotide sequence: TGTGCCAGCAGTACAAGGACTAGCGGTCCAAGCTCCTACAATGAGCAGTTCTTC. It specifies CASSTRTSGPSSYNEQFF.

The chain couples TRBV10-3 to TRBJ1-6; D might be TRBD1 (5 bases). Germline V lookup: CDR1 ENHRY, CDR2 SYGVKD. The CDR3 covers 14 residues. Trimming removed 5 bases from V and 5 bases from J, with 10 bases in between. For the CDR3, the DNA is TGTGCCATCAGTCCACAGGAAAATAATTCACCCCTCCACTTT. Protein sequence: CAISPQENNSPLHF.

Details on this clone: The junction departs from the called germline gene at one end, perhaps through a read error. This chain joins TRBV6-1 and TRBJ1-2, with 9 nucleotides matching TRBD1. Germline CDR1 and CDR2: MNHNS and SASEGT. The CDR3 loop spans 17 amino acids. The CDR3 is CASSEGTGRGSNYGYTF. In nucleotides, the CDR3 is TGTGCCAGCAGCGAAGGGACAGGGCGAGGATCTAACTATGGCTACACCTTC.